The 32 T cell receptor beta chains reported below all come from one sample, sequenced in a study of T cells after yellow fever vaccination. One entry per CDR3 protein, called by TCRdb with MiXCR from the 5' RACE reads. The sample carries nearly 550,000 distinct CDR3 sequences, 15% to 20% recorded once. The starting material was PBMCs, obtained 15 days after the yellow fever booster vaccination. The receptors stem from a man aged 30-40 years who received the YFV17D yellow fever vaccine.

V is TRBV29-1 and J is TRBJ2-3; either TRBD1 or TRBD2 may supply D (5 bases each). The ends were cut back, 1 base at V and 2 bases at J, with 16 bases in the middle. Germline V gene data show CDR1 as SQVTM and CDR2 as ANQGSEA. The CDR3 runs 16 residues. The CDR3 loop reads CSVEGGLAGLTDTQYF. The CDR3 bases are TGCAGCGTTGAAGGTGGCCTAGCAGGGCTCACAGATACGCAGTATTTT.

The chain combines TRBV19 with TRBJ2-2; 8 nucleotides align to TRBD1. Per germline, CDR1 LNHDA and CDR2 SQIVND (reference sequence). The junction had 3 bases not matched to a gene; V was cut back by 5 bases and J by 4 bases. CDR3 length: 14 amino acids. The CDR3 region is CASSWDRLTGELFF. The CDR3 region has the DNA TGTGCCAGTAGTTGGGACAGGCTCACCGGGGAGCTGTTTTTT.

This clonotype turned up a few times. This rearrangement joins TRBV7-8 to TRBJ1-5; D gene uncertain. Germline V gives CDR1 SGHVS, CDR2 FQNEAQ. This CDR3 region has 15 residues. V was pared by 0 bases and J by 4 bases, with 10 bases between. The CDR3, as DNA: TGTGCCAGCAGCTTAGCCCCCTCGGGGAATCAGCCCCAGCATTTT. Its protein product is CASSLAPSGNQPQHF.

DNA for the CDR3: TGTGCCAGCAGCATCCGGGACACCATCAATGAGCAGTTCTTC. Translated, it gives CASSIRDTINEQFF. The rearrangement uses TRBV5-8 and TRBJ2-1; a weak D match, TRBD1 (6 bases). The ends were cut back, 4 bases at V and 6 bases at J, with 14 bases in the middle. Germline-derived CDR1 and CDR2 are SGHTS and YDEGEE. The CDR3 runs to 14 residues.

This clonotype was observed a few times. The chain has TRBV20-1 and TRBJ2-5; perhaps TRBD2 as D (5 bases). Trimming pared 5 bases from V and 3 bases from J, leaving 13 bases between. Per the germline V gene, CDR1 is DFQATT and CDR2 is SNEGSKA (reference sequence). The CDR3 extends over 13 amino acids. CDR3 sequence reads: CSADYGMEETQYF. The CDR3 DNA reads TGCAGTGCTGACTATGGAATGGAAGAGACCCAGTACTTC.

This clonotype has more than one count but fewer than ten. V usage is TRBV29-1 and J usage is TRBJ2-3, with 8 nucleotides matching TRBD2. With 3 bases clipped from V and 1 base from J, the junction kept 9 bases outside the gene matches. Looked up from germline, CDR1 is SQVTM and CDR2 is ANQGSEA. CDR3 length equals 16 residues. The DNA for the CDR3 is TGCAGCGTTGACAGCGGGAGAGTTACGGGCACAGATACGCAGTATTTT. The encoded protein is CSVDSGRVTGTDTQYF.

This chain joins TRBV20-1 and TRBJ2-2; TRBD1 aligns across 12 bases. Germline V gives CDR1 DFQATT, CDR2 SNEGSKA (reference sequence). This CDR3 is 18 amino acids long. Trimming took 6 bases from V and 8 from J; bases not matched to a gene: 19. The CDR3 bases are TGCAGTGCCCTAGCCAAATCCGGGACAGGGGGCAAAGTTGGGGAGCTGTTTTTT. Protein sequence: CSALAKSGTGGKVGELFF.

The sample holds a few counts of this clonotype. In DNA, the CDR3 is TGTGCCAGCGGGAGGGCCGGACCCGCCTCTTACAATGAGCAGTTCTTC. It is translated as CASGRAGPASYNEQFF. This chain links TRBV9 with TRBJ2-1; 7 bases agree with TRBD2. There are 16 residues in the CDR3. The germline V gene encodes CDR1 SGDLS and CDR2 YYNGEE. V lost 7 bases to trimming and J lost 4 bases; unmatched junction nucleotides: 14.

In this sample, this clonotype turned up a few times. The genes are TRBV28 and TRBJ2-3, with D possibly being TRBD1 (5 bases). Trimming shortened V by 5 bases and J by 11 bases, and 11 bases separated the two germline ends. The CDR3 length is 11 residues. Germline V gene data show CDR1 as MDHEN and CDR2 as SYDVKM. The CDR3 DNA is TGTGCCAGCAGTGCGGACAAGGGGCAGTATTTT. Translation gives CASSADKGQYF.

V gene TRBV20-1 combines with J gene TRBJ2-7; unclear D gene. The CDR3 sequence is 12 residues long. The V gene's germline CDR1 is DFQATT and CDR2 SNEGSKA (reference sequence). V lost 6 bases, J lost 3 bases, and 12 bases lay in between. The CDR3 DNA is TGCAGTGCAAAGAGTTCCAACTACGAGCAGTACTTC. This encodes CSAKSSNYEQYF.

At least ten counts were recorded for this clonotype. The chain couples TRBV19 to TRBJ2-2; D is uncertain. Germline-derived CDR1 and CDR2 are LNHDA and SQIVND (reference sequence). This CDR3 has 11 amino acids. The germline V and J ends were trimmed by 4 bases and 6 bases, with 3 bases remaining between them. This CDR3 reads CASSSAGELFF. In DNA, the CDR3 is TGTGCCAGTAGTAGCGCCGGGGAGCTGTTTTTT. Filled out from reference TRBV19 and TRBJ2-2, the complete variable domain reads DGGITQSPKYLFRKEGQNVTLSCEQNLNHDAMYWYRQDPGQGLRLIYYSQIVNDFQKGDIAEGYSVSREKKESFPLTVTSAQKNPTAFYLCASSSAGELFFGEGSRLTVL.

This clonotype was counted many times. The chain has TRBV6-2 or TRBV6-3 and TRBJ2-3, with D unresolved. Germline V gives CDR1 MNHEY, CDR2 SVGEGT. The V end lost 5 bases, the J end lost 3 bases, and 3 bases lay between the germline ends. This CDR3 is 11 amino acids long. The CDR3 region is CASSDTDTQYF. In DNA, the CDR3 is TGTGCCAGCAGTGATACAGATACGCAGTATTTT.

V gene TRBV5-1 combines with J gene TRBJ2-2, with 8 nucleotides matching TRBD2. The CDR3 totals 17 residues. Per the germline V gene, CDR1 is SGHRS and CDR2 is YFSETQ. Trimming cost V 3 bases and J 5 bases; bases outside gene matches: 12. CDR3 region: CASSSAGGSGGTGELFF. The DNA for the CDR3 is TGCGCCAGCAGCTCGGCGGGGGGCAGTGGTGGAACCGGGGAGCTGTTTTTT.

This clonotype was seen a few times. This chain uses TRBV3-1 with TRBJ2-1; weak D call: TRBD2 (5 bases). The CDR3 totals 16 residues. Germline CDR1 LGHDT, CDR2 YNNKEL (reference sequence). The V end lost 6 bases, the J end lost 0 bases, and 15 bases lay between the germline ends. This chain's CDR3 is CASSRIASSSYNEQFF. The CDR3 DNA is TGTGCCAGCAGTCGAATAGCGTCGAGCTCCTACAATGAGCAGTTCTTC.

The rearrangement links TRBV20-1 to TRBJ2-1, with TRBD2 matching 8 bases. Germline V lookup: CDR1 DFQATT, CDR2 SNEGSKA (reference sequence). This CDR3 has 16 amino acids. J lost 8 bases, V lost 0 bases, and 12 bases had no gene match. CDR3 in amino acids: CSAREGWAGAGDEQFF. CDR3 sequence (DNA): TGCAGTGCTAGAGAGGGGTGGGCGGGAGCGGGAGATGAGCAGTTCTTC.

This chain uses TRBV28 with TRBJ2-7; 10 bases map to TRBD2. The V gene's germline CDR1 is MDHEN and CDR2 SYDVKM. This CDR3 contains 16 residues. Unmatched junction bases numbered 11, after V lost 6 bases and J lost 3 bases. The chain's CDR3 is CASRATSGTLFYEQYF. The CDR3 DNA sequence: TGTGCCAGCAGGGCTACTAGCGGGACCCTTTTCTACGAGCAGTACTTC. The variable domain in full, completed from reference TRBV28 and TRBJ2-7, reads DVKVTQSSRYLVKRTGEKVFLECVQDMDHENMFWYRQDPGLGLRLIYFSYDVKMKEKGDIPEGYSVSREKKERFSLILESASTNQTSMYLCASRATSGTLFYEQYFGPGTRLTVT.

The rearrangement uses TRBV10-2 and TRBJ2-1, with D hard to call. Looked up from germline, CDR1 is WSHSY and CDR2 is SAAADI. The V end was cut by 7 bases, the J end by 4 bases, with 17 bases between. The CDR3 has 15 amino acids. CDR3 protein: CASTDTSKVYNEQFF. Here the CDR3 DNA reads TGCGCCAGCACCGACACTTCGAAGGTTTACAATGAGCAGTTCTTC.

This clonotype has a count of ten or more. The chain links TRBV7-7 to TRBJ2-5, with 12 bases lining up with TRBD2. Germline trimming cut 1 base from V and 5 bases from J; bases unmatched to any gene: 2. Germline V gene sequence: CDR1 SSHAT, CDR2 FNYEAQ (reference sequence). The CDR3 loop spans 15 amino acids. In nucleotides, the CDR3 is TGTGCCAGCAGCTTAGGACTAGCGGGAGTGGAGACCCAGTACTTC. The encoded protein is CASSLGLAGVETQYF.

This clonotype was picked up a small number of times. V and J are TRBV5-1 and TRBJ2-5, with D perhaps TRBD2 (5 bases). The CDR3 runs 15 residues. Looked up from germline, CDR1 is SGHRS and CDR2 is YFSETQ. Trimming removed 3 bases at V and 2 bases at J, with 14 bases between. The chain's CDR3 is CASSSSGNLQETQYF. DNA for the CDR3: TGCGCCAGCAGCTCATCCGGGAACCTTCAAGAGACCCAGTACTTC.

The chain employs TRBV20-1 and TRBJ1-2; a weak D match, TRBD1 (5 bases). Germline-derived CDR1 and CDR2 are DFQATT and SNEGSKA (reference sequence). CDR3 length: 15 amino acids. V dropped 6 bases and J dropped 7 bases, with 24 bases sitting between them. The CDR3 DNA reads TGCAGTGCACGGGACCGGGCGAGGGAGGAAGGTGGCTACACCTTC. Amino acid sequence: CSARDRAREEGGYTF.

The chain carries TRBV25-1 and TRBJ1-1; no definite D call. Germline V CDR1 and CDR2: MGHDK, SYGVNS. The ends were cut back, 3 bases at V and 10 bases at J, with 9 bases in the middle. The CDR3 spans 11 residues. CDR3 DNA: TGTGCCAGCAGTGAGGAGGCCACAGCTTTCTTT. Its protein is CASSEEATAFF.

This clonotype was counted a few times. This rearrangement joins TRBV30 to TRBJ1-1; D gene ambiguous. V was cut by 0 bases and J by 1 base, with 9 bases left in between. CDR1 and CDR2 from the germline V gene are GTSNPN and SVGIG (reference sequence). The CDR3 has 14 amino acids. This CDR3 reads CAWSVRLGNTEAFF. CDR3 sequence (DNA): TGTGCCTGGAGTGTCCGTCTCGGGAACACTGAAGCTTTCTTT.

V usage is TRBV7-6 and J usage is TRBJ2-1; D may be TRBD1 or TRBD2 (6 bases each). The germline gives CDR1 SGHVS, CDR2 FNYEAQ. CDR3 length: 18 amino acids. Trimming stripped 1 base from V and 0 bases from J, with 16 bases between. CDR3 nucleotides: TGTGCCAGCAGCTTAGGGGGGCGTTACGGGAGCTCCTACAATGAGCAGTTCTTC. The encoded protein is CASSLGGRYGSSYNEQFF. The variable domain in full, completed from reference TRBV7-6 and TRBJ2-1, reads GAGVSQSPRYKVTKRGQDVALRCDPISGHVSLYWYRQALGQGPEFLTYFNYEAQQDKSGLPNDRFSAERPEGSISTLTIQRTEQRDSAMYRCASSLGGRYGSSYNEQFFGPGTRLTVL.

This clonotype was picked up a small number of times. V gene TRBV28 combines with J gene TRBJ1-5; 7 nucleotides match TRBD1. Germline assignment: CDR1 MDHEN and CDR2 SYDVKM. CDR3 size: 15 residues. V was clipped by 6 bases and J by 3 bases; unmatched bases: 8. CDR3 bases: TGTGCCAGCAGGTTACAGGGGAGGGACAATCAGCCCCAGCATTTT. Translated, it gives CASRLQGRDNQPQHF.

V and J are TRBV7-9 and TRBJ2-3; tentatively, D is TRBD2 (6 bases). Trimming removed 2 bases from V and 4 bases from J, with 10 bases in between. In germline, CDR1 is SEHNR, CDR2 FQNEAQ (reference sequence). CDR3 length: 14 residues. The CDR3 DNA follows: TGTGCCAGCAGCTTACTGGGGGAGGCAGATACGCAGTATTTT. The encoded protein is CASSLLGEADTQYF. The full variable domain, in which reference TRBV7-9 and TRBJ2-3 provide the parts outside the CDR3, is DTGVSQNPRHKITKRGQNVTFRCDPISEHNRLYWYRQTLGQGPEFLTYFQNEAQLEKSRLLSDRFSAERPKGSFSTLEIQRTEQGDSAMYLCASSLLGEADTQYFGPGTRLTVL.

The V call is TRBV9, the J call TRBJ2-7; 9 nucleotides agree with TRBD2. The V and J ends lost 0 bases and 3 bases, in that order; junction bases with no gene match: 4. The CDR3 is 15 amino acids. Germline CDR1 reads SGDLS; CDR2 reads YYNGEE. Here the CDR3 DNA reads TGTGCCAGCAGCGTAGAGGCTAGCGGGAACTACGAGCAGTACTTC. Translating gives CASSVEASGNYEQYF.

This chain connects TRBV19 to TRBJ1-1; TRBD1 agrees at 11 bases. The CDR3 runs to 15 residues. The germline V gene has CDR1 LNHDA and CDR2 SQIVND (reference sequence). The junction had 9 bases not matched to a gene; V was cut back by 8 bases and J by 4 bases. CDR3 loop: CASWTGGAGGTEAFF. CDR3 in DNA: TGTGCCAGTTGGACAGGGGGCGCCGGGGGCACTGAAGCTTTCTTT. Looking up the rest from reference TRBV19 and TRBJ1-1 gives the full variable domain: DGGITQSPKYLFRKEGQNVTLSCEQNLNHDAMYWYRQDPGQGLRLIYYSQIVNDFQKGDIAEGYSVSREKKESFPLTVTSAQKNPTAFYLCASWTGGAGGTEAFFGQGTRLTVV.

The table lists this clonotype with a few counts. The rearrangement uses TRBV30 and TRBJ2-3; TRBD1 is a possible D gene (5 bases). Trimming took off 1 base at V and 3 bases at J, with 8 bases between the two ends. The CDR3 consists of 13 residues. CDR1 and CDR2 (germline): GTSNPN, SVGIG (reference sequence). The CDR3 spells CAWSAGLTDTQYF. The CDR3 nucleotides read TGTGCCTGGAGTGCAGGGTTGACAGATACGCAGTATTTT.

The V and J genes are TRBV7-8 and TRBJ2-4; D ambiguous. V gave up 1 base and J gave up 5 bases, with 6 bases separating them. Germline V gives CDR1 SGHVS, CDR2 FQNEAQ. The CDR3 totals 13 residues. The CDR3: CASSLGRENIQYF. CDR3 sequence (DNA): TGTGCCAGCAGCTTAGGTCGAGAAAACATTCAGTACTTC.

The chain's CDR3 is CASAASGALGADTQYF. The CDR3, as DNA: TGCGCCAGCGCCGCCTCCGGGGCCCTAGGTGCAGATACGCAGTATTTT. The rearrangement joins TRBV5-1 to TRBJ2-3, with D perhaps given as TRBD1 or TRBD2 (5 bases each). Trimming took off 7 bases at V and 4 bases at J, with 22 bases between the two ends. Germline CDR1 reads SGHRS; CDR2 reads YFSETQ. The CDR3 spans 16 residues. Looking up the rest from reference TRBV5-1 and TRBJ2-3 gives the full variable domain: KAGVTQTPRYLIKTRGQQVTLSCSPISGHRSVSWYQQTPGQGLQFLFEYFSETQRNKGNFPGRFSGRQFSNSRSEMNVSTLELGDSALYLCASAASGALGADTQYFGPGTRLTVL.

A single count supports this clonotype. The chain uses TRBV24-1 and TRBJ2-3; 11 bases match TRBD1. The CDR3 spans 22 residues. Germline CDR1 reads KGHDR; CDR2 reads SFDVKD. Trimming removed 5 bases from V and 1 base from J; junction bases left unmatched: 22. DNA for the CDR3: TGTGCCACCAGTGTCCTCATCCGGGACAGGGGGGGTGGACCGAGAGGCACAGATACGCAGTATTTT. This codes for CATSVLIRDRGGGPRGTDTQYF.

The J gene is TRBJ2-5, the V gene TRBV5-5; D is unresolved. Germline-derived CDR1 and CDR2 are SGHKS and YYEKEE (reference sequence). Trimming took off 4 bases at V and 0 bases at J, with 7 bases between the two ends. The CDR3 length is 13 residues. CDR3 sequence (DNA): TGTGCCAGCAGCAGGAAAGACCAAGAGACCCAGTACTTC. Amino acids: CASSRKDQETQYF.